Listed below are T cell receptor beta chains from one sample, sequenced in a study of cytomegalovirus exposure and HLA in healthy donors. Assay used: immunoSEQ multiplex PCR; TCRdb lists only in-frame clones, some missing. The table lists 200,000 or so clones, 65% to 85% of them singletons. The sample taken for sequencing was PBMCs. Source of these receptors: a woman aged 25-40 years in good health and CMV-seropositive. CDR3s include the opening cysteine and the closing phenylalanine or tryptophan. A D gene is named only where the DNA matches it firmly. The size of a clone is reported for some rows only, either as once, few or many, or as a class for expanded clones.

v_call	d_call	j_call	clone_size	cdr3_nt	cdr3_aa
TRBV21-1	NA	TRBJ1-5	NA	TGTGCCAGCAGCAAAGGAGACAGGAAGCGGCCCCAGCATTTT	CASSKGDRKRPQHF
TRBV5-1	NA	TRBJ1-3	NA	TGCGCCAGCAGCTTTGGGGGCCCTGGAAACACCATATATTTT	CASSFGGPGNTIYF
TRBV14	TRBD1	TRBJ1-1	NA	TGTGCCAGCAGAAGTTCCGGGACAGGGGCTGAAGCTTTCTTT	CASRSSGTGAEAFF
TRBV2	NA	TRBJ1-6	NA	TGTGCCAGCAGCCAGGGGTCGAAGTCACCCCTCCACTTT	CASSQGSKSPLHF
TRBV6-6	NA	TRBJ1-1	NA	TGTGCCAGTCAAGACAGGCTGAACACTGAAGCTTTCTTT	CASQDRLNTEAFF
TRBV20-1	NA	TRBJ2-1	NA	TGCAGTGCAGGGGGTCACAATGAGCAGTTCTTC	CSAGGHNEQFF
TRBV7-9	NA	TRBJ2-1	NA	TGTGCCAGCACCCTAATAGCGTTACGGGGTGAGCAGTTCTTC	CASTLIALRGEQFF
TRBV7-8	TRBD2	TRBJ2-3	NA	TGTGCCAGCAGCTTGGGGGGGTGGACGCAGTATTTT	CASSLGGWTQYF
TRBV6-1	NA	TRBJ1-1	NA	TGTGCCAGCAGTGTAGTCATGTTAGCTTTCTTT	CASSVVMLAFF
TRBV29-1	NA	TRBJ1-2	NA	TGCAGCGTTGTTGACCTTGAGGCCAGCTTCTATGGCTACACCTTC	CSVVDLEASFYGYTF
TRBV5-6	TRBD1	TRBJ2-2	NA	TGTGCCAGCAGCTTAGAAGGGGGCGGCGGGGAGCTGTTTTTT	CASSLEGGGGELFF
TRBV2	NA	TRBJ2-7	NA	TGTGCCACCGTGAGCTCCTACGAGCAGTACTTC	CATVSSYEQYF
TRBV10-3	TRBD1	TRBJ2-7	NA	TGTGCCATCAGTCCGACAGGGACCTACGAGCAGTACTTC	CAISPTGTYEQYF
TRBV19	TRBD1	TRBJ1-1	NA	TGTGCCAGTAGTATGGGACAGCCGAACACTGAAGCTTTCTTT	CASSMGQPNTEAFF
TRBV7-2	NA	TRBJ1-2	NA	TGTGCCAGCAGCCGGGACATTAACTATGGCTACACCTTC	CASSRDINYGYTF
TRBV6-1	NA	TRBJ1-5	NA	TGTGCCAGCACATCAGGGGGCAATCAGCCCCAGCATTTT	CASTSGGNQPQHF
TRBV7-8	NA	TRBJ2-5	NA	TGTGCCAGCAGCTTAGGATCAGATCAAGAGACCCAGTACTTC	CASSLGSDQETQYF
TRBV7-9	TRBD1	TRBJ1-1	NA	TGTGCCAGCAGCCTGCAGACAGGGACCACTGAAGCTTTCTTT	CASSLQTGTTEAFF
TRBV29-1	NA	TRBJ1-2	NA	TGCAGCGTTGAAATAGGGACAATCTATGGCTACACCTTC	CSVEIGTIYGYTF
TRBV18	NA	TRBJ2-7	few	TGTGCCAGCTCGATAGTTGGACGGGACTACGAGCAGTACTTC	CASSIVGRDYEQYF
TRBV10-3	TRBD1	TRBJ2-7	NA	TGTGCCATCAGGGGAGACAGGGATCAGGGCGAGCAGTACTTC	CAIRGDRDQGEQYF
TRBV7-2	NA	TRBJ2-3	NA	TGTGCCAGCAGCTACCACGTCCAGTACACAGATACGCAGTATTTT	CASSYHVQYTDTQYF
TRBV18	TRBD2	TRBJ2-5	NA	TGTGCCAGCTCACCGCGGGGGTACCAAGAGACCCAGTACTTC	CASSPRGYQETQYF
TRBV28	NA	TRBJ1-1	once	TGTGCCAGCAGTACTCAAGGACACCCACCTGAAGCTTTCTTT	CASSTQGHPPEAFF
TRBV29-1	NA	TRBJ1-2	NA	TGCAGCGTTAAGGCCCCTAGCGGGATCTATGGCTACACCTTC	CSVKAPSGIYGYTF
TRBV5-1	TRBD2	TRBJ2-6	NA	TGCGCCAGCAAGGGACTATTCTCTGGGGCCAACGTCCTGACTTTC	CASKGLFSGANVLTF
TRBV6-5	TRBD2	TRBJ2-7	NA	TGTGCCAGCAGTAATATGGGGGGGTCCTACGAGCAGTACTTC	CASSNMGGSYEQYF
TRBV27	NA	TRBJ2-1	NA	TGTGCCAGCAGAGGAAGGGAGGAGTTCTTC	CASRGREEFF
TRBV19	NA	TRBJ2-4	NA	TGTGCCAGTAGTTCCGGAGGGACCGTGAACATTCAGTACTTC	CASSSGGTVNIQYF
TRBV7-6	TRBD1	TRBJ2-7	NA	TGTGCCAGCAGCTTGGGGACAGGCTACGAGCAGTACTTC	CASSLGTGYEQYF
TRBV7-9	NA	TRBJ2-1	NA	TGTGCCAGCAGCCGTTGGACCGGAGGAAATGAGCAGTTCTTC	CASSRWTGGNEQFF
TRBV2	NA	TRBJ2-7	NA	TGTGCCAGCAGTGAGGCAGGGGACCCCTACGAGCAGTACTTC	CASSEAGDPYEQYF
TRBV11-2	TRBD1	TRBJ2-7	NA	TGTGCCAGCAGACAGGGGGCCTCCGAGCAGTACTTC	CASRQGASEQYF
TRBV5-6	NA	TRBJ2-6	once	TGTGCCAGCAGCTTGTTAGCGGTCTCTGGGGCCAACGTCCTGACTTTC	CASSLLAVSGANVLTF
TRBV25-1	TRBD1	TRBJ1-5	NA	TGTGCCAGCAGGGCCCCAGGGACAGACAATCAGCCCCAGCATTTT	CASRAPGTDNQPQHF
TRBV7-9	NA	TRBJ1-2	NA	TGTGCCAGCAGCTTAACAGTAGGGACCGGGGGCTATGGCTACACCTTC	CASSLTVGTGGYGYTF
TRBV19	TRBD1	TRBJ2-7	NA	TGTGCCAGTAGTATCCCAGGGGGCTACGAGCAGTACTTC	CASSIPGGYEQYF
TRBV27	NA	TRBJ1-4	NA	TGTGCCAGCAGGGGGGCAGTTGAAAAACTGTTTTTT	CASRGAVEKLFF
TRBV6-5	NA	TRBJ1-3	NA	TGTGCCAGCAAGCTACAGGTCGGAAACACCATATATTTT	CASKLQVGNTIYF
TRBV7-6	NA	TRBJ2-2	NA	TGTGCCAGCAGCCCCAGGGGGAACACCGGGGAGCTGTTTTTT	CASSPRGNTGELFF
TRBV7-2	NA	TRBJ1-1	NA	TGTGCCAGCAGCTTAGCCGGTTTAAACACTGAAGCTTTCTTT	CASSLAGLNTEAFF
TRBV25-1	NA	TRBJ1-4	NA	TGTGCCAGCAGTGAATTTGGGGGCGGAAAACTGTTTTTT	CASSEFGGGKLFF
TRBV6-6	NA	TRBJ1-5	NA	TGTGCCAGCAGCCACACTAACAGGGTCGAGCCCCAGCATTTT	CASSHTNRVEPQHF
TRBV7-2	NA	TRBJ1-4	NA	TGTGCCAGCAGCTTAGACGGCAGAGAGGATGAAAAACTGTTTTTT	CASSLDGREDEKLFF
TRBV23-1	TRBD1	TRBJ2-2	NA	TGCGCCAGCAGCCTATCTACTCCCGGGACAGGGGGGAACACCGGGGAGCTGTTTTTT	CASSLSTPGTGGNTGELFF
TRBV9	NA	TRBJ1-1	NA	TGTGCCAGCAGCATACTGACGACAGCGAACACTGAAGCTTTCTTT	CASSILTTANTEAFF
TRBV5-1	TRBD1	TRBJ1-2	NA	TGCGCCAGCGGAACAGGGGGCGGAAACTATGGCTACACCTTC	CASGTGGGNYGYTF
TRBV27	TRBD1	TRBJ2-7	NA	TGTGCCAGCAGTTTCAGGACAGGGGCCCTCCACGAGCAGTACTTC	CASSFRTGALHEQYF
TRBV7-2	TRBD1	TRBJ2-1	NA	TGTGCCAGCAGCCCGGGACAGGGTTTAGAGGAGCAGTTCTTC	CASSPGQGLEEQFF
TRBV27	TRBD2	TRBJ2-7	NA	TGTGCCAGCAGTCGTAGCGGGGGGAGTTACGAGCAGTACTTC	CASSRSGGSYEQYF
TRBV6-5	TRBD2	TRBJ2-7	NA	TGTGCCAGCAGTAATATACGGACTAGCATCTACGAGCAGTACTTC	CASSNIRTSIYEQYF
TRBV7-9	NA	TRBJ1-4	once	TGTGCCAGCAGCTTACGGGCTAATGAAAAACTGTTTTTT	CASSLRANEKLFF
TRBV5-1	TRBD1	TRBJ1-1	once	TGCGCCAGCAGCTTGGGACAGGGAAGAAAAAACACTGAAGCTTTCTTT	CASSLGQGRKNTEAFF
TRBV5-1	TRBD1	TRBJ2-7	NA	TGCGCCAGCAGCTTATCCTGGACAGGGGACTATCTGGACGAGCAGTACTTC	CASSLSWTGDYLDEQYF
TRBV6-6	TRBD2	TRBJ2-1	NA	TGTGCCAGCGGGTCTAGCGGGAAGTACAATGAGCAGTTCTTC	CASGSSGKYNEQFF